The T cell receptor beta chain described here comes from a study of blood T cell repertoires in COVID-19. Seattle patients were enrolled during active infection and followed longitudinally. Trimming shortened V by 6 bases and J by 6 bases, and 12 bases separated the two germline ends. Germline V gene data show CDR1 as ENHRY and CDR2 as SYGVKD. The CDR3 is made up of 12 amino acids. Method: immunoSEQ multiplex PCR; TCRdb's copy keeps in-frame clones and lacks some. Here the sample spans 84,000 or so clones, roughly three quarters being singletons. This TCR was recovered from a man in his fifties or sixties with COVID-19, enrolled during active disease. J is TRBJ2-7 and V is TRBV10-3; TRBD1 might be the D (5 bases). Specimen: peripheral blood. Here the CDR3 DNA reads TGTGCCATCAGCATGGGGCAGGGCGAGCAGTACTTC. This codes for CAISMGQGEQYF.